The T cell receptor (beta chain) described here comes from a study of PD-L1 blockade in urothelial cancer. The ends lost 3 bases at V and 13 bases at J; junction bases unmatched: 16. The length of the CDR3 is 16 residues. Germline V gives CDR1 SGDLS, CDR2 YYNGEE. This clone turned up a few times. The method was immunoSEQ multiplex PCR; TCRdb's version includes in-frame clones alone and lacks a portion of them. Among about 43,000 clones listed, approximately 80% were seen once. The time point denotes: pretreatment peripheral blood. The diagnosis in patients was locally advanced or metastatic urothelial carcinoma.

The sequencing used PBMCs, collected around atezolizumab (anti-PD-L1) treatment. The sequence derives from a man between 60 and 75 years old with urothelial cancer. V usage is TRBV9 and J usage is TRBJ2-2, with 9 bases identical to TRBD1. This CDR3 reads CASSGKRTGAGFRLFF. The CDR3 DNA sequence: TGTGCCAGCAGCGGGAAGAGGACAGGGGCCGGGTTTAGGCTGTTTTTT.